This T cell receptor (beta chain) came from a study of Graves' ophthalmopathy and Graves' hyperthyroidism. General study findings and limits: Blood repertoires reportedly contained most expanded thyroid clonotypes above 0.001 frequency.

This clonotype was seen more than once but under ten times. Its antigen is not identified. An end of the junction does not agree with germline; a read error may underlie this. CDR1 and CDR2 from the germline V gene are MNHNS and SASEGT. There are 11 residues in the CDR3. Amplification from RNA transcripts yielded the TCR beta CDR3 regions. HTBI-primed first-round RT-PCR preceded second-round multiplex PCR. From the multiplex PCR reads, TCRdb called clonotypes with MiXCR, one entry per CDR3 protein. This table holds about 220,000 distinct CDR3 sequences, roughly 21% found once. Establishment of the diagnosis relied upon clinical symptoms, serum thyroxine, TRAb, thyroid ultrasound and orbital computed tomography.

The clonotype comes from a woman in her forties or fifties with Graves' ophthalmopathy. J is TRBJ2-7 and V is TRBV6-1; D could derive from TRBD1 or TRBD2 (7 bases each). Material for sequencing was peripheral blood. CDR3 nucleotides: TGTGTCAGCAGGGGGGGATACGAGCAGTACTTC. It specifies CVSRGGYEQYF.